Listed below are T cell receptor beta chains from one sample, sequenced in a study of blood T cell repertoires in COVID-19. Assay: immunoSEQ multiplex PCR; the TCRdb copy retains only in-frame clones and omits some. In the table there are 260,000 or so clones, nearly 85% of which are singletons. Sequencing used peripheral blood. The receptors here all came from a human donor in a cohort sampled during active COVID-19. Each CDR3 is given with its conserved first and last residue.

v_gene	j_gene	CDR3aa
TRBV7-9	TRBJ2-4	CASSPPTGIRYF
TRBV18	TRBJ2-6	CASSEGQGANVLTF
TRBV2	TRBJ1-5	CASSRGPSNQPQHF
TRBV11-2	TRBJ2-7	CASSAWTGLAYEQYF
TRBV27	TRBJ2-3	CASSLTSGGPDTQYF
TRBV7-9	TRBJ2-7	CASSPSSLPSGEQYF
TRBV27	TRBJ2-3	CASSSLQGTTGTDTQYF
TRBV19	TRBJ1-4	CASSMGTEGKLFF
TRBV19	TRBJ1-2	CATSRAESWGYTF
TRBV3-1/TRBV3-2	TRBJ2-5	CASSQDGSGGFQETQYF
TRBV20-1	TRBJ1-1	CSASGRVGTEAFF
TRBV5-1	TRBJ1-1	CASSFIDRNTEAFF
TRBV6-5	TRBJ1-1	CASSPQGSTEAFF
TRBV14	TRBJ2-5	CASSRIPGQAAQETQYF
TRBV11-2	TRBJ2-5	CASQRYLTQYF
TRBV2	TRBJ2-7	CASSASGVREQYF
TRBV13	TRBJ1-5	CASSLDPGGSKEPQHF
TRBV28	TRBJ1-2	CASSLQGYGYTF
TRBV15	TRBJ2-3	CATSSSGTQAYTQYF
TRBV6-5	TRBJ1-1	CASRRTGNTEAFF
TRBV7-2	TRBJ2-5	CASSKGQGQETQYF
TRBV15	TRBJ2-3	CATSRVSSTDTQYF
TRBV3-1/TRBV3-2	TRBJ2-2	CASSPLAVYTGELFF
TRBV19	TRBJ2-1	CASSTRLAGQRTYNEQFF
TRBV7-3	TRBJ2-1	CASSLKGGMDWNEQFF
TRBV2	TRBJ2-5	CASSRYNQETQYF
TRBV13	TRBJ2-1	CASSLTSGGARSEQFF
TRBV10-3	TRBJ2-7	CAISGESVVYEQYF
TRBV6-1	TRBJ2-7	CASSEGTVPYEQYF
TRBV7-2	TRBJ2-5	CASSSGQALGETQYF
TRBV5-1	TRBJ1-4	CASSPSSGSGEKLFF
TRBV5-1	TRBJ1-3	CASSFLGQGSGNTIYF
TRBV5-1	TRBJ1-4	CASSIGTLATNEKLFF
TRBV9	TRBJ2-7	CASSVGSGAGWEQYF
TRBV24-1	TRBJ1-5	CATSDSRGNQPQHF
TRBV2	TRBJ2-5	CASRTKTSGGIQETQYF
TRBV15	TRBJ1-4	CATSRDAGANEKLFF
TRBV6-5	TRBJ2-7	CASSSLAGYEQYF
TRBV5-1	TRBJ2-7	CASSLATGRYYEQYF
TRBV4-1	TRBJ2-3	CASSQTELTDTQYF